This TCR beta chain was observed in a study of T cells in Graves' hyperthyroidism and ophthalmopathy. Findings and limits, study-wide: In the analysis, a 13 V-J model separated ophthalmopathy from stable hyperthyroidism. In blood, most of the thyroid clonotypes expanded above 0.001 were also present.

Authors of the study amplified TCR beta CDR3 regions from RNA transcripts. TCR CDR3 underwent first-round RT-PCR with the HTBI primer set. From the multiplex PCR reads, TCRdb called clonotypes with MiXCR, one entry per CDR3 protein. The sample has about 350,000 distinct CDR3 sequences; 12% to 15% are singletons. Germline V gene lookup returns CDR1 SGHTA and CDR2 FQGTGA. Unmatched junction bases numbered 5, after V lost 3 bases and J lost 2 bases. CDR3 length: 16 amino acids. This clonotype came up many times. What it binds is unknown. The chain is built from TRBV7-3 and TRBJ2-3; 10 nucleotides align to TRBD2. The sequenced material came from blood. The sequence came from a woman aged 55 to 70 with Graves' ophthalmopathy. The DNA of the CDR3 is TGTGCCAGCAGCTTGGGACTAGCGTGGGACACAGATACGCAGTATTTT. It translates to CASSLGLAWDTDTQYF.